This passage covers 18 T cell receptor beta chains from one sample sequenced in a study of shared clonotypes between healthy human individuals (dated by TCRdb to 2018 to 2021). The library relied on the immunoSEQ multiplex PCR assay. TCRdb took this table from immuneACCESS and kept in-frame rearrangements with V and J called. Such tables lack part of the clones; where checked against another copy, unresolved V genes explain under half of the gap, and the rest is unexplained. This sample lists 2 million to 2.5 million clones; 93% were detected once. The ten largest make up more than 0.35% of the sample. The source material was naive CD4+ T cells from PBMCs. The sample's cell subset or site, from its label and the paper: CD45RA+ positively selected. These receptors were collected from a man between 18 and 29 years old in good health. Some clones in this sample may be carry-over from other donors' samples.

About this clone: Other nucleotide sequences in the sample specify the same CDR3. The genes are TRBV5-1 and TRBJ2-1; 9 bases map to TRBD2. Germline lookup yields CDR1 SGHRS and CDR2 YFSETQ. V lost 4 bases and J lost 4; bases outside the gene matches: 6. The CDR3 length is 15 residues. The CDR3 sequence is CASSPGLAAYNEQFF. CDR3 nucleotides: TGCGCCAGCAGCCCGGGACTAGCAGCTTACAATGAGCAGTTCTTC. Filled out from reference TRBV5-1 and TRBJ2-1, the complete variable domain reads KAGVTQTPRYLIKTRGQQVTLSCSPISGHRSVSWYQQTPGQGLQFLFEYFSETQRNKGNFPGRFSGRQFSNSRSEMNVSTLELGDSALYLCASSPGLAAYNEQFFGPGTRLTVL.

The chain recombines TRBV4-1 with TRBJ1-2; possible D gene TRBD1, 5 bases. Trimming pared 5 bases from V and 7 bases from J, leaving 14 bases between. This CDR3 spans 13 amino acids. Germline assignment: CDR1 MGHRA and CDR2 YSYEKL. CDR3 in amino acids: CASSSWDGVGYTF. For the CDR3, the DNA is TGCGCCAGCAGCTCCTGGGACGGCGTTGGCTACACCTTC.

The chain employs TRBV7-2 and TRBJ2-3; no clear D gene. The V and J ends lost 7 bases and 6 bases respectively, with 14 bases between them. The CDR3 length is 13 residues. Germline V lookup: CDR1 SGHTA, CDR2 FQGNSA. CDR3 in amino acids: CASTPRAGDTQYF. For the CDR3, the DNA is TGTGCCAGCACTCCCCGGGCCGGGGATACGCAGTATTTT.

About this clone: Distinct nucleotide sequences in the sample also encode this CDR3. The rearrangement uses TRBV5-5 and TRBJ2-7; D ambiguous. Germline values: CDR1 SGHKS, CDR2 YYEKEE (reference sequence). The length of the CDR3 is 16 residues. Trimming stripped 0 bases from V and 3 bases from J, with 16 bases between. The CDR3 region is CASSLAGSPSSYEQYF. As DNA, the CDR3 is TGTGCCAGCAGCTTGGCCGGCAGTCCATCCAGCTACGAGCAGTACTTC.

This clone has a single count. The DNA for the CDR3 is TGCAGCGTCCCTACCGGACCGGGACTAGCGGGAGGCTGGGTCTACAATGAGCAGTTCTTC. This gives the protein CSVPTGPGLAGGWVYNEQFF. This chain links TRBV29-1 with TRBJ2-1, with 15 bases aligning to TRBD2. Germline V CDR1 and CDR2: SQVTM, ANQGSEA. Trimming at V came to 6 bases and at J to 3 bases, leaving 18 bases not matched to a gene. The length of the CDR3 is 20 residues.

The chain joins TRBV10-2 to TRBJ1-4; tentative D call: TRBD1 (5 bases). Germline-derived CDR1 and CDR2 are WSHSY and SAAADI. CDR3 length: 15 amino acids. V was shortened by 9 bases and J by 0 bases, with 14 bases between the two germline ends. CDR3: CASRAGPSTNEKLFF. In nucleotides, the CDR3 is TGCGCCAGTCGAGCGGGGCCATCAACTAATGAAAAACTGTTTTTT.

This rearrangement joins TRBV4-2 to TRBJ2-7, with a weak D call TRBD2 (7 bases). The V gene's germline CDR1 is LGHNA and CDR2 YNFKEQ. This CDR3 has 15 residues. Between the trimmed V and J ends, which lost 6 bases and 5 bases, there was a span of 20 bases. CDR3: CASSNAVGGLNEQYF. CDR3 coding DNA: TGTGCCAGCAGTAACGCTGTGGGGGGGCTTAACGAGCAGTACTTC.

The table lists this clone with a count of one. The chain joins TRBV5-5 to TRBJ2-2; no clear D. Germline lookup yields CDR1 SGHKS and CDR2 YYEKEE (reference sequence). This CDR3 is built from 14 residues. Trimming removed 0 bases at V and 4 bases at J, with 7 bases between. CDR3 sequence: CASSLVGFTGELFF. CDR3 in DNA: TGTGCCAGCAGCTTGGTAGGCTTCACCGGGGAGCTGTTTTTT.

The V call is TRBV6-5, the J call TRBJ2-7; 9 positions match TRBD2. This CDR3 spans 15 amino acids. Germline V gives CDR1 MNHEY, CDR2 SVGAGI. Trimming removed 6 bases from V and 2 bases from J; junction bases left unmatched: 8. CDR3 in amino acids: CASRKAAGGTYEQYF. Here the CDR3 DNA reads TGTGCCAGCAGGAAGGCCGCGGGAGGGACCTACGAGCAGTACTTC.

J is TRBJ1-1 and V is TRBV29-1; possibly TRBD1 for D (5 bases). Trimming took 0 bases from V and 1 from J, leaving 15 bases between them. The CDR3 sequence is 16 residues long. The germline V gene has CDR1 SQVTM and CDR2 ANQGSEA. The CDR3: CSVEDGIWDPNTEAFF. The CDR3 DNA reads as TGCAGCGTTGAAGATGGGATCTGGGACCCGAACACTGAAGCTTTCTTT.

V and J are TRBV5-5 and TRBJ2-5; unclear D gene. The CDR3 is 15 residues long. Germline V gene data show CDR1 as SGHKS and CDR2 as YYEKEE (reference sequence). Trimming shortened V by 7 bases and J by 2 bases, and 18 bases separated the two germline ends. The chain's CDR3 is CASSAKPASQETQYF. The CDR3 bases are TGTGCCAGCTCTGCGAAGCCAGCCTCGCAAGAGACCCAGTACTTC. The variable domain in full, completed from reference TRBV5-5 and TRBJ2-5, reads DAGVTQSPTHLIKTRGQQVTLRCSPISGHKSVSWYQQVLGQGPQFIFQYYEKEERGRGNFPDRFSARQFPNYSSELNVNALLLGDSALYLCASSAKPASQETQYFGPGTRLLVL.

In its sample, this clone was seen a few times. Other DNA sequences from this sample encode an identical CDR3 as well. This rearrangement joins TRBV28 to TRBJ1-5; D is unresolved. This CDR3 is 11 amino acids long. The V end was cut by 6 bases, the J end by 6 bases, with 6 bases between. Germline values: CDR1 MDHEN, CDR2 SYDVKM. The CDR3 DNA reads TGTGCCAGCAGCGAGGGTCAGCCCCAGCATTTT. Amino acid sequence: CASSEGQPQHF.

The V call is TRBV2, the J call TRBJ2-3; 7 positions match TRBD2. V was clipped by 1 base and J by 0 bases; unmatched bases: 1. Germline CDR1 and CDR2: SNHLY and FYNNEI. The CDR3 is made up of 15 amino acids. CDR3 sequence reads: CASSEGAGSTDTQYF. DNA for the CDR3: TGTGCCAGCAGTGAAGGAGCGGGAAGCACAGATACGCAGTATTTT. Full variable domain (rest looked up from reference TRBV2 and TRBJ2-3): EPEVTQTPSHQVTQMGQEVILRCVPISNHLYFYWYRQILGQKVEFLVSFYNNEISEKSEIFDDQFSVERPDGSNFTLKIRSTKLEDSAMYFCASSEGAGSTDTQYFGPGTRLTVL.

Here the CDR3 DNA reads TGTGCCAGTTCCAGAACCTACAGCTCCTACGAGCAGTACTTC. It translates to CASSRTYSSYEQYF. The chain uses TRBV19 and TRBJ2-7; no reliable D call. Germline lookup yields CDR1 LNHDA and CDR2 SQIVND (reference sequence). V was pared by 8 bases and J by 0 bases, with 14 bases between. There are 14 residues in the CDR3.

In this sample, this clone turned up once. V gene TRBV25-1 combines with J gene TRBJ2-7, with 7 nucleotides matching TRBD2. The V and J ends lost 4 bases and 4 bases, in that order; junction bases with no gene match: 7. Germline V gives CDR1 MGHDK, CDR2 SYGVNS. This CDR3 contains 14 residues. CDR3 in DNA: TGTGCCAGCAGTGCCACGGGGGGATTGTACGAGCAGTACTTC. Translated: CASSATGGLYEQYF.

This chain uses TRBV18 with TRBJ1-4; D is uncertain. V gave up 1 base and J gave up 3 bases, with 6 bases separating them. This CDR3 has 14 amino acids. Germline loops: CDR1 KGHSH, CDR2 LQKENI. CDR3 nucleotide sequence: TGTGCCAGCTCACCACGCAGCCCTAATGAAAAACTGTTTTTT. Its translation: CASSPRSPNEKLFF.

The chain is built from TRBV5-1 and TRBJ2-1, with 9 bases fitting TRBD2. Germline CDR1 and CDR2: SGHRS and YFSETQ. The CDR3 runs 15 residues. J was trimmed by 6 bases and V by 3 bases; bases with no gene match: 7. The CDR3 DNA reads TGCGCCAGCAGCTCCCAGGCTAGCGGGATCAATGAGCAGTTCTTC. It encodes CASSSQASGINEQFF.

The rearrangement joins TRBV11-3 to TRBJ2-5; 9 bases are shared with TRBD1. V lost 4 bases, J lost 4 bases, and 7 bases stayed unmatched. CDR3 size: 15 residues. CDR1 is SGHNT, CDR2 YENEEA, per germline. Here the CDR3 reads CASSSSQGAGETQYF. CDR3 DNA: TGTGCCAGCAGCTCATCACAGGGGGCGGGAGAGACCCAGTACTTC.